This T cell receptor beta chain was identified during a study of blood T cell repertoires in COVID-19. Study context: Spain, Italy and the United States supplied samples that represented acute and convalescent COVID-19. Sample material is recorded as cDNA or gDNA derived from T cells, B-cell-depleted T cells, or PBMCs.

Per the original methods: Amplification of reference gene primers was used by the study to estimate nucleated cell counts. The method was immunoSEQ multiplex PCR; TCRdb's version includes in-frame clones alone and lacks a portion of them. D and trimming come from the DNA, and the V and J calls and clone size come from that table. The sample includes fewer than 300,000 clones, around 89% of them seen just once. The CDR3 covers 16 residues. Looked up from germline, CDR1 is SGHVS and CDR2 is FQNEAQ. The ends were cut back, 4 bases at V and 2 bases at J, with 17 bases in the middle. This clone came up once.

This clonotype was sampled from a man aged 25-45 years with acute or convalescent COVID-19. The chain employs TRBV7-8 and TRBJ2-5; possibly TRBD2 for D (6 bases). The sample taken for sequencing was peripheral blood. The CDR3 region has the DNA TGTGCCAGCAGCTATGTCCCGGGACTGGGGCAAGAGACCCAGTACTTC. It encodes CASSYVPGLGQETQYF.